Sequencing of this T cell receptor beta chain was carried out in a study of shared clonotypes between healthy human individuals. Trimming removed 7 bases from V and 2 bases from J; junction bases left unmatched: 1. Germline CDR1 SGHRS, CDR2 YFSETQ. The CDR3 loop spans 13 amino acids. Method: immunoSEQ multiplex PCR; TCRdb's copy keeps in-frame clones and lacks some. The top ten clones hold 0.1% to 0.15% of a sample with some 2,400,000 clones, approximately 94% of them seen once. Sample: naive CD4+ T cells sorted from blood. Subset specified: CD45RA+ positively selected. This chain links TRBV5-1 with TRBJ2-7, with TRBD2 identical over 12 bases. The source is a man aged 18 to 30 in good health. CDR3 in amino acids: CASGLAGTYEQYF. The CDR3 bases are TGCGCCAGCGGACTAGCGGGAACCTACGAGCAGTACTTC. Looking up the rest from reference TRBV5-1 and TRBJ2-7 gives the full variable domain: KAGVTQTPRYLIKTRGQQVTLSCSPISGHRSVSWYQQTPGQGLQFLFEYFSETQRNKGNFPGRFSGRQFSNSRSEMNVSTLELGDSALYLCASGLAGTYEQYFGPGTRLTVT.